Listed below are T cell receptor beta chains from one sample, sequenced in a study of blood T cells in healthy people across ages. MiXCR was run by TCRdb on the 5' RACE reads, yielding one entry per CDR3 protein. The data hold about 680,000 distinct CDR3 sequences, with around 49% observed a single time. Sample: blood. These receptors were collected from a woman aged 55-69 years in good health. Each CDR3 is given with its conserved first and last residue. The D gene is left open where the match is weak. Only some rows state a clone size, as once, few, many or a class for expanded clones.

V gene	D gene	clone size	J gene	CDR3 DNA	CDR3 protein
TRBV28	TRBD2	NA	TRBJ2-3	TGTGCCAGCAGTTCCTTGCTCTGGGGGGGTGCGAGCACAGATACGCAGTATTTT	CASSSLLWGGASTDTQYF
TRBV10-1	TRBD2	NA	TRBJ2-1	TGCGCCAGCAGTGACCAGCGGGAGAAGAATGAGCAGTTCTTC	CASSDQREKNEQFF
TRBV30	TRBD1	once	TRBJ1-1	TGTGCCCGGATCTTGACAGGGGCACACACTGAAGCTTTCTTT	CARILTGAHTEAFF
TRBV7-6	TRBD1	many	TRBJ2-1	TGTGCCAGCAGCTTAAGGGGGGTGGGACAGGGTGCGTTCAATGAGCAGTTCTTC	CASSLRGVGQGAFNEQFF
TRBV20-1	NA	few	TRBJ2-7	TGCAGTGCCCGGGCGGGTGGTTCCTACTCCTACGAGCAGTACTTC	CSARAGGSYSYEQYF
TRBV7-9	NA	few	TRBJ2-7	TGTGCCAGCAGCCCCGGGACCTTCGGCTACGAGCAGTACTTC	CASSPGTFGYEQYF
TRBV28	NA	many	TRBJ1-2	TGTGCCACCCAGGGGTCGGTCTATGGCTACACCTTC	CATQGSVYGYTF
TRBV7-3	TRBD2	once	TRBJ2-7	TGTGCCAGCAGCAGGACTAGCGGGGTTTACAATGAGCAGTACTTC	CASSRTSGVYNEQYF
TRBV6-1	NA	NA	TRBJ1-2	TGTGCCAGCAGTGAAACCCTGACGGAGATGGGGGATGGCTACACCTTC	CASSETLTEMGDGYTF
TRBV27	TRBD1	NA	TRBJ1-2	TGTGCCAGCAGTTCGAGGGGGCTGGGCTATGGCTACACCTTC	CASSSRGLGYGYTF
TRBV20-1	NA	NA	TRBJ1-2	TGCAGTGCTAGAGATCATCGGGGATCAGTTTTAGGGGACTATGGCTACACCTTC	CSARDHRGSVLGDYGYTF
TRBV27	TRBD1	once	TRBJ2-4	TGTGCCACCTTGAGCCTACAGGGGGAAGGCAAAAACATTCAGTACTTC	CATLSLQGEGKNIQYF
TRBV3-1	NA	NA	TRBJ2-5	TGTGCCAGCAGCCCCCGACCGCAACAACAAGAGACCCAGTACTTC	CASSPRPQQQETQYF
TRBV3-1	NA	NA	TRBJ2-1	TGTGCCAGCAGCCAAGCCCGGTCAAGTGAGCAGTTCTTC	CASSQARSSEQFF
TRBV20-1	TRBD1	NA	TRBJ2-7	TGCAGTGCCCTGGGACAGGGCTACGAGCAGTACTTC	CSALGQGYEQYF
TRBV7-2	NA	NA	TRBJ2-3	TGTGCCAGCATCTTCCTGACAGACACGCAGTATTTT	CASIFLTDTQYF
TRBV29-1	NA	NA	TRBJ2-5	TGCAGCCAGCTGGTAGGACAAGAGACCCAGTACTTC	CSQLVGQETQYF
TRBV19	NA	NA	TRBJ2-1	TGTGCCAGTACACGGGACGGACTAAGGGAGCAGTTCTTC	CASTRDGLREQFF
TRBV12-3/TRBV12-4	NA	NA	TRBJ1-2	TGTGCCAGCAGTTTAAACGGGGGCAGGACGAGAGGCTACACCTTC	CASSLNGGRTRGYTF
TRBV20-1	NA	NA	TRBJ1-2	TGCAGTGCTAGAGGAGGGGTAGGGAACTATGGCTACACCTTC	CSARGGVGNYGYTF
TRBV15	NA	NA	TRBJ1-5	TGTGTCACCAGCAGAGAGACCGGACCCCAGCATTTT	CVTSRETGPQHF
TRBV29-1	NA	many	TRBJ1-5	TGCAGCGTTGCAGGGAGCAATCAGCCCCAGCATTTT	CSVAGSNQPQHF
TRBV7-8	NA	few	TRBJ1-6	TGTGCCAGCAGCTTAGCGCGGATAAATAAGAACTCCTATAATTCACCCCTCCACTTT	CASSLARINKNSYNSPLHF
TRBV6-5	NA	NA	TRBJ2-6	TGTGCCAGCAGTTTCAGGGGACTACTCTCTGGGGCCAACGTCCTGACTTTC	CASSFRGLLSGANVLTF
TRBV2	NA	NA	TRBJ1-5	TGTGCCAGCAGTGAAGCCGGGGCAGGGAATCAGCCCCAGCATTTT	CASSEAGAGNQPQHF
TRBV20-1	NA	NA	TRBJ1-1	TGCAGTGCCGCCCGGGGTAGAGGAACTGAAGCTTTCTTT	CSAARGRGTEAFF
TRBV3-1	NA	many	TRBJ1-2	TGTGCCAGCACCCTGGGCGGGCGGTATGGCTACACCTTC	CASTLGGRYGYTF
TRBV5-8	NA	few	TRBJ2-7	TGTGCCAGCAGCTTGAGGCCTAGCGACAACTACGAGCAGTACTTC	CASSLRPSDNYEQYF
TRBV5-1	TRBD2	few	TRBJ2-4	TGCGCCAGCAGCCTACGGGCTAGCGGGGGATTCAACATTCAGTACTTC	CASSLRASGGFNIQYF
TRBV5-1	TRBD1	NA	TRBJ1-2	TGCGCCAGCAGCCTTCAGGGGGAGAGTGATGGCTACACCTTC	CASSLQGESDGYTF
TRBV9	NA	NA	TRBJ2-5	TGTGCCAGCGCCCGAAACCAAGAGACCCAGTACTTC	CASARNQETQYF
TRBV9	NA	NA	TRBJ2-1	TGTGCCAGCAGTGCTCAGGCTACCTCTTCTGGTGAGCAGTTCTTC	CASSAQATSSGEQFF
TRBV12-3/TRBV12-4	NA	NA	TRBJ1-2	TGTGCCAGCAGTTGCCGAAGGGCTTGGCACTATGGCTACACCTTC	CASSCRRAWHYGYTF
TRBV4-2	NA	NA	TRBJ1-2	TGTGCAGGCAGCCAAGATACCTCCTTTGGCTACACCTTC	CAGSQDTSFGYTF
TRBV20-1	TRBD2	NA	TRBJ2-3	TGCAGTGCTATCTATACTAGCGGTTTTTTGGATACGCAGTATTTT	CSAIYTSGFLDTQYF
TRBV6-5	TRBD2	few	TRBJ2-5	TGTGCCAGCAGGTCGGGGGGGTCTGGAGAGACCCAGTACTTC	CASRSGGSGETQYF
TRBV6-5	TRBD1	NA	TRBJ2-5	TGTGCCAGCAGACAGGGGACGGCCGGTGGCGAGACCCAGTACTTC	CASRQGTAGGETQYF
TRBV20-1	NA	once	TRBJ2-5	TGCAGTGTTACCAGGGGGGAGTCCATAGTAAAGACCCAGTACTTC	CSVTRGESIVKTQYF
TRBV12-3/TRBV12-4	TRBD2	NA	TRBJ2-5	TGTGCCAGCAGTATTAGCGGGAGTCCCCCCAATGAGCAGTACTTC	CASSISGSPPNEQYF
TRBV7-9	TRBD1	NA	TRBJ1-2	TGTGCCAGCAGCTGGGACAGGGCGGTCCATGACTACACCTTC	CASSWDRAVHDYTF
TRBV20-1	NA	NA	TRBJ1-5	TGCAGTGCTAGAGCGGGGGGCTTCGATCAGCCCCAGCATTTT	CSARAGGFDQPQHF
TRBV11-2	TRBD1	NA	TRBJ1-4	TGTGCCAGCAGCCGGGACAGGGGGCGAGGGAGCGGTCGGACTAATGAAAAACTGTTTTTT	CASSRDRGRGSGRTNEKLFF
TRBV7-3	NA	NA	TRBJ2-4	TGTGCCAGCAGCTTACTCGGGGCCTCCAAAAACATTCAGTACTTC	CASSLLGASKNIQYF